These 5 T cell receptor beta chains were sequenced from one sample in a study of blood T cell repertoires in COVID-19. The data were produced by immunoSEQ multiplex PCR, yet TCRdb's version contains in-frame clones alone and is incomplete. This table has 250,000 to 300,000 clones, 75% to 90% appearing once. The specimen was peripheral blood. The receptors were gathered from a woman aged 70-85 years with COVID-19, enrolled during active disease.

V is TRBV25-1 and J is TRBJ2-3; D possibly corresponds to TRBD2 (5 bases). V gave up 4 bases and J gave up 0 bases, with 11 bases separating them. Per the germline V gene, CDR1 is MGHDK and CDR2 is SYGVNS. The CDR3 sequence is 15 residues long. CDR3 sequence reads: CASSGAEDSTDTQYF. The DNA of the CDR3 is TGTGCCAGCAGTGGGGCGGAGGATAGCACAGATACGCAGTATTTT.

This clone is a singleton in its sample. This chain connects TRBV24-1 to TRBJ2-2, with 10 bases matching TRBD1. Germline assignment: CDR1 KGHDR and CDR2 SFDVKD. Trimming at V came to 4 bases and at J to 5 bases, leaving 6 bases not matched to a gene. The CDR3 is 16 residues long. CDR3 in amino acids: CATSDPRTGGTGELFF. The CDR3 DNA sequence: TGTGCCACCAGTGACCCGCGGACAGGGGGGACCGGGGAGCTGTTTTTT.

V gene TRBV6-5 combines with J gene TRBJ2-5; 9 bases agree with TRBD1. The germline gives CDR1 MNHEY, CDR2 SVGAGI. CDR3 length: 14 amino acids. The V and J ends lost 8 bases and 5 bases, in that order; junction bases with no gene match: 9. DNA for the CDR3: TGTGCCAGCGGAGGGACAGGGATATGGGAGACCCAGTACTTC. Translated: CASGGTGIWETQYF.

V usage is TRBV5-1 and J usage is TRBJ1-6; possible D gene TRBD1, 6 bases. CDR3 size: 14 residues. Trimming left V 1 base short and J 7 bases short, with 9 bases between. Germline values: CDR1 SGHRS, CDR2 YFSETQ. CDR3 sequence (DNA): TGCGCCAGCAGCTTGACAGGGCAGAATTCACCCCTCCACTTT. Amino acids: CASSLTGQNSPLHF.

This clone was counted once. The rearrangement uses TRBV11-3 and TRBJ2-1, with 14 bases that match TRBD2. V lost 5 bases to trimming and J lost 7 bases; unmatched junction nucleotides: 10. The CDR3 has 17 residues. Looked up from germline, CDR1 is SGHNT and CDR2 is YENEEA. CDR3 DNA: TGTGCCAGCAGCACACGTACCGGGACTAGCGGGAGTAATGAGCAGTTCTTC. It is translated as CASSTRTGTSGSNEQFF.